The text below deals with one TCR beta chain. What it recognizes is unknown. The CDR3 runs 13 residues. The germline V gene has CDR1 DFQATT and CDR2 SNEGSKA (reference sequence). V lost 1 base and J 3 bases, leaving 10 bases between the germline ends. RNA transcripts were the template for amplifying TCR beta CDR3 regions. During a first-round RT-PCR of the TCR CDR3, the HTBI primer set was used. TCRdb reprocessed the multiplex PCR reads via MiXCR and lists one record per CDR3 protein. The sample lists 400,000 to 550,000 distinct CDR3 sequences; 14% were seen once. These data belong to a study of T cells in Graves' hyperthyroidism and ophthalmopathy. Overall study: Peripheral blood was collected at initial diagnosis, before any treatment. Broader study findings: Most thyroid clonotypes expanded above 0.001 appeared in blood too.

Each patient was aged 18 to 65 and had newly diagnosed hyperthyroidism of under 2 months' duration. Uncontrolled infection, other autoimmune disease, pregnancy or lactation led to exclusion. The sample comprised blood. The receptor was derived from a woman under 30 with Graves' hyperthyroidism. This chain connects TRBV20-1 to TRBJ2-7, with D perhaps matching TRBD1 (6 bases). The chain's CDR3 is CSARAGDGYEQYV. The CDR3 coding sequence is TGCAGTGCTAGAGCAGGGGACGGCTACGAGCAGTACGTC.